These 26 T cell receptor beta chains were all obtained from the same sample, sequenced in a study of Tregs in tolerant kidney transplant recipients. Assay used: immunoSEQ multiplex PCR; TCRdb lists only in-frame clones, some missing. The sample has 75,000 to 95,000 clones, approximately 90% seen once; the top ten hold roughly 4.3%. The sample consisted of CD8+ T cells from blood. Every receptor here comes from a human donor in good health.

V is TRBV19 and J is TRBJ2-6, with a tentative D call TRBD1 (6 bases). Germline lookup yields CDR1 LNHDA and CDR2 SQIVND (reference sequence). This CDR3 spans 18 amino acids. Trimming removed 3 bases at V and 0 bases at J, with 15 bases between. Here the CDR3 reads CASSMPGQYLSGANVLTF. The CDR3 nucleotides are TGTGCCAGTAGTATGCCGGGACAATACCTCTCTGGGGCCAACGTCCTGACTTTC.

The chain employs TRBV5-1 and TRBJ2-7; D uncertain. CDR1 SGHRS and CDR2 YFSETQ come from the germline V gene. The CDR3 loop spans 12 amino acids. Deletions cut 4 bases from V and 2 bases from J, with 7 bases between. CDR3 sequence reads: CASSDTPYEQYF. The DNA for the CDR3 is TGCGCCAGCAGCGACACCCCCTACGAGCAGTACTTC.

The chain joins TRBV19 to TRBJ2-5; no firm D call. Deletions cut 4 bases from V and 2 bases from J, with 2 bases between. Germline V gives CDR1 LNHDA, CDR2 SQIVND (reference sequence). The CDR3 sequence is 11 residues long. The CDR3 region has the DNA TGTGCCAGTAGTACTCAAGAGACCCAGTACTTC. Amino acid sequence: CASSTQETQYF.

This clone was detected only once. The CDR3 coding sequence is TGTGCCAGCAGCGTAGAGATGAGCTCCTATAATTCACCCCTCCACTTT. This sequence encodes CASSVEMSSYNSPLHF. The rearrangement links TRBV9 to TRBJ1-6; D ambiguous. There are 16 residues in the CDR3. Germline CDR1 SGDLS, CDR2 YYNGEE. V lost 0 bases and J lost 0, with 7 bases in between.

The chain employs TRBV30 and TRBJ2-1; D is perhaps TRBD1 (5 bases). Germline V gives CDR1 GTSNPN, CDR2 SVGIG (reference sequence). Trimming pared 5 bases from V and 10 bases from J, leaving 9 bases between. The CDR3 covers 10 residues. CDR3 sequence: CAWSTGEQFF. The DNA of the CDR3 is TGTGCCTGGTCCACAGGAGAGCAGTTCTTC.

V and J are TRBV19 and TRBJ2-7, with D possibly TRBD2 on 6 matching bases. CDR3 size: 14 residues. V lost 3 bases and J 4 bases, leaving 13 bases between the germline ends. Looked up from germline, CDR1 is LNHDA and CDR2 is SQIVND (reference sequence). The chain's CDR3 is CASSIRGAGYEQYF. CDR3 DNA sequence: TGTGCCAGTAGTATCCGAGGTGCGGGATACGAGCAGTACTTC. Combining the CDR3 with reference TRBV19 and TRBJ2-7 gives the whole variable domain DGGITQSPKYLFRKEGQNVTLSCEQNLNHDAMYWYRQDPGQGLRLIYYSQIVNDFQKGDIAEGYSVSREKKESFPLTVTSAQKNPTAFYLCASSIRGAGYEQYFGPGTRLTVT.

The V and J genes are TRBV2 and TRBJ2-5; 9 nucleotides match TRBD2. The CDR3 spans 15 residues. Germline V gives CDR1 SNHLY, CDR2 FYNNEI. With V trimmed by 5 bases and J by 4 bases, 8 bases remained unmatched. The CDR3 protein is CASSLTSGARETQYF. CDR3 sequence (DNA): TGTGCCAGCAGTCTGACTAGCGGTGCCCGAGAGACCCAGTACTTC.

The chain uses TRBV27 and TRBJ2-7, with a weak D call TRBD1 (6 bases). Germline CDR1 MNHEY, CDR2 SMNVEV (reference sequence). The CDR3 length is 14 residues. V was clipped by 3 bases and J by 2 bases, with 11 bases between them. The CDR3 reads CASSFSRTAYEQYF. CDR3 DNA sequence: TGTGCCAGCAGTTTTAGCCGGACAGCCTACGAGCAGTACTTC.

The rearrangement joins TRBV15 to TRBJ1-2, with TRBD1 matching over 7 bases. V was clipped by 8 bases and J by 3 bases; unmatched bases: 6. The CDR3 has 13 residues. Germline lookup yields CDR1 LNHNV and CDR2 YYDKDF (reference sequence). CDR3 sequence (DNA): TGTGCCACCTCCTACAGGGGAGACTATGGCTACACCTTC. Protein: CATSYRGDYGYTF.

The V gene is TRBV27, the J gene TRBJ2-7; tentatively, D is TRBD1 or TRBD2 (6 bases each). The CDR3 sequence is 12 residues long. V was pared by 5 bases and J by 6 bases, with 11 bases between. Germline V gene data show CDR1 as MNHEY and CDR2 as SMNVEV (reference sequence). The CDR3 here is CASSLGGSEQYF. In DNA, the CDR3 is TGTGCCAGCAGTCTAGGGGGGAGCGAGCAGTACTTC.

This sequence joins TRBV2 and TRBJ1-2; D gene ambiguous. Between the trimmed V and J ends, which lost 7 bases and 3 bases, there was a span of 9 bases. This CDR3 is 12 amino acids long. The germline V gene encodes CDR1 SNHLY and CDR2 FYNNEI. This chain's CDR3 is CASKSGYYGYTF. CDR3 nucleotides: TGTGCCAGCAAGTCAGGTTACTATGGCTACACCTTC.

This rearrangement joins TRBV9 to TRBJ2-1; 9 bases map to TRBD1. The CDR3 is 15 amino acids. Per the germline V gene, CDR1 is SGDLS and CDR2 is YYNGEE. Trimming at V came to 6 bases and at J to 2 bases, leaving 6 bases not matched to a gene. CDR3 residues: CASNQGQGPYNEQFF. CDR3 DNA: TGTGCCAGCAATCAGGGACAGGGCCCCTACAATGAGCAGTTCTTC.

The rearrangement links TRBV29-1 to TRBJ2-7; 8 bases agree with TRBD2. The germline CDR1 and CDR2 sequences are SQVTM and ANQGSEA. The V gene end was trimmed by 1 base and the J gene end by 4 bases; junction bases not matched to a gene: 9. The CDR3 loop spans 15 amino acids. The CDR3 sequence: CSVEVLGTGGYEQYF. The CDR3 nucleotides read TGCAGCGTTGAAGTTCTAGGGACGGGAGGGTACGAGCAGTACTTC.

The chain recombines TRBV9 with TRBJ2-1, with a weak D call TRBD2 (6 bases). The CDR3 runs to 15 residues. V was clipped by 2 bases and J by 1 base, with 10 bases between them. The V gene's germline CDR1 is SGDLS and CDR2 YYNGEE. This chain's CDR3 is CASSVAGTSYNEQFF. As DNA, the CDR3 is TGTGCCAGCAGCGTCGCCGGGACTTCCTACAATGAGCAGTTCTTC.

The CDR3 coding sequence is TGTGCCAGCAGCCCCCGTTTCGCAGATACGCAGTATTTT. It yields the protein CASSPRFADTQYF. The chain combines TRBV27 with TRBJ2-3; no definite D call. Trimming took off 6 bases at V and 4 bases at J, with 11 bases between the two ends. The CDR3 totals 13 residues. CDR1 is MNHEY and CDR2 is SMNVEV in the germline V gene (reference sequence).

The chain carries TRBV9 and TRBJ2-3; 13 nucleotides match TRBD2. Losses at the gene ends were 3 bases for V and 5 bases for J; bases not matched to a gene: 6. The CDR3 spans 16 residues. Germline CDR1 is SGDLS and CDR2 is YYNGEE. The CDR3 DNA follows: TGTGCCAGCAGCGGAACTAGCGGGGGGGCTAAAGATACGCAGTATTTT. As protein: CASSGTSGGAKDTQYF.

The sample holds one count of this clone. The rearrangement links TRBV30 to TRBJ2-2; TRBD2 agrees at 16 bases. The CDR3 runs to 14 residues. J lost 9 bases, V lost 6 bases, and 4 bases had no gene match. The germline V gene has CDR1 GTSNPN and CDR2 SVGIG (reference sequence). CDR3: CACPGLAGGWELFF. The CDR3 DNA reads as TGTGCCTGCCCGGGACTAGCGGGAGGGTGGGAGCTGTTTTTT.

The J gene is TRBJ2-1, the V gene TRBV19; 11 bases are a match to TRBD2. The CDR3 length is 17 residues. The germline CDR1 and CDR2 sequences are LNHDA and SQIVND (reference sequence). V was pared by 1 base and J by 3 bases, with 5 bases of the junction left unmatched. The CDR3 reads CASSIVTGLADYNEQFF. The CDR3 DNA is TGTGCCAGTAGTATAGTCACGGGACTAGCGGACTACAATGAGCAGTTCTTC.

The chain uses TRBV19 and TRBJ2-2, with D possibly being TRBD2 (6 bases). Germline V gene sequence: CDR1 LNHDA, CDR2 SQIVND (reference sequence). V dropped 9 bases and J dropped 5 bases, with 10 bases sitting between them. This CDR3 has 12 amino acids. The CDR3 loop reads CASGGWTGELFF. CDR3 coding DNA: TGTGCCAGCGGGGGTTGGACCGGGGAGCTGTTTTTT. Supplemented by reference TRBV19 and TRBJ2-2, the full variable domain reads DGGITQSPKYLFRKEGQNVTLSCEQNLNHDAMYWYRQDPGQGLRLIYYSQIVNDFQKGDIAEGYSVSREKKESFPLTVTSAQKNPTAFYLCASGGWTGELFFGEGSRLTVL.

This clone is a singleton in its sample. The V and J genes are TRBV14 and TRBJ1-2; 8 bases line up with TRBD1. Germline assignment: CDR1 SGHDN and CDR2 FVKESK. The CDR3 is 14 residues long. The trim removed 3 bases at V and 3 bases at J, leaving 3 bases unmatched. The CDR3: CASSHTGGHYGYTF. The CDR3 DNA sequence: TGTGCCAGCAGCCATACAGGGGGACACTATGGCTACACCTTC.

The chain uses TRBV7-2 and TRBJ1-5; D not certain. V shed 1 base and J shed 0 bases, with 13 bases lying between them. The CDR3 is 17 amino acids. Germline lookup yields CDR1 SGHTA and CDR2 FQGNSA. The CDR3 DNA reads TGTGCCAGCAGCTTAGTAACCGGACCATATAGCAATCAGCCCCAGCATTTT. Its protein is CASSLVTGPYSNQPQHF.

This clone was detected only once. The V and J genes are TRBV4-1 and TRBJ1-5, with D hard to call. Deletions cut 0 bases from V and 4 bases from J, with 4 bases between. The CDR3 length is 13 residues. CDR1 is MGHRA and CDR2 is YSYEKL in the germline V gene. The CDR3 coding sequence is TGCGCCAGCAGCCAAGAACCAAATCAGCCCCAGCATTTT. It encodes CASSQEPNQPQHF.

The chain couples TRBV7-9 to TRBJ2-1; a possible D gene is TRBD2 (5 bases). This CDR3 is 14 amino acids long. Germline CDR1 reads SEHNR; CDR2 reads FQNEAQ (reference sequence). The ends were cut back, 3 bases at V and 9 bases at J, with 15 bases in the middle. As DNA, the CDR3 is TGTGCCAGCAGCTTTTTCGTAGATCGGGGTGAGCAGTTCTTC. Residues: CASSFFVDRGEQFF.

The chain recombines TRBV5-4 with TRBJ2-2, with unresolved D. The V and J ends lost 6 bases and 4 bases respectively, with 10 bases between them. The CDR3 covers 13 residues. Germline CDR1 SGHNT, CDR2 YYREEE (reference sequence). CDR3 protein: CASTPLGTGELFF. DNA of the CDR3: TGTGCCAGCACCCCGTTGGGCACCGGGGAGCTGTTTTTT. Supplemented by reference TRBV5-4 and TRBJ2-2, the full variable domain reads ETGVTQSPTHLIKTRGQQVTLRCSSQSGHNTVSWYQQALGQGPQFIFQYYREEENGRGNFPPRFSGLQFPNYSSELNVNALELDDSALYLCASTPLGTGELFFGEGSRLTVL.

This chain connects TRBV25-1 to TRBJ1-6; tentative D call: TRBD1 (5 bases). The CDR3 totals 14 residues. V lost 10 bases to trimming and J lost 0 bases, with 10 bases between them. Germline CDR1 and CDR2: MGHDK and SYGVNS. The DNA for the CDR3 is TGTGCCACCTCAGACAGCTCCTATAATTCACCCCTCCACTTT. It yields the protein CATSDSSYNSPLHF.

This clone was counted between two and nine times. The chain employs TRBV30 and TRBJ1-5, with D perhaps matching TRBD1 (6 bases). Per germline, CDR1 GTSNPN and CDR2 SVGIG (reference sequence). The CDR3 has 15 amino acids. V was shortened by 0 bases and J by 4 bases, with 13 bases between the two germline ends. The CDR3 sequence: CAWSVGTRGNQPQHF. The CDR3 coding sequence is TGTGCCTGGAGTGTGGGAACCAGGGGAAATCAGCCCCAGCATTTT. The full variable domain, its missing parts supplied by reference TRBV30 and TRBJ1-5, is SQTIHQWPATLVQPVGSPLSLECTVEGTSNPNLYWYRQAAGRGLQLLFYSVGIGQISSEVPQNLSASRPQDRQFILSSKKLLLSDSGFYLCAWSVGTRGNQPQHFGDGTRLSIL.